The following is a T cell receptor beta chain sequence with its context. Libraries were prepared by immunoSEQ multiplex PCR; TCRdb keeps only in-frame clonotypes and omits some of them. The sample gives roughly 500,000 clones, more than 75% of which show up once; about 0.012% is in the top ten. This entry comes from a study of shared T cell receptors in the human thymus. Germline CDR1 and CDR2: SEHNR and FQNEAQ (reference sequence). The CDR3 length is 19 residues. V was clipped by 5 bases and J by 5 bases; unmatched bases: 16. This sample also appeared in a second study, on human thymus T cells. That source reports: Congenital heart defects were the reason for the corrective surgery that the donors, healthy Finnish infants, were having. Thymic samples were excised during corrective heart operations. Within thymic and blood repertoires, V and J gene usage appeared to be biased.

The clonotype was recovered from a boy under three years old with a congenital heart defect. The chain uses TRBV7-9 and TRBJ2-5; 14 nucleotides match TRBD2. The material sequenced was thymocytes. The CDR3 is CASSTHGLAGGPSEETQYF. As DNA, the CDR3 is TGTGCCAGCAGCACACACGGACTAGCGGGAGGTCCTTCTGAGGAGACCCAGTACTTC.